What follows describes a single T cell receptor (beta chain). Only in-frame clones appear in the TCRdb table, and some are missing; sequencing was by immunoSEQ multiplex PCR. Of approximately 24,000 clones listed, more than 75% were seen once; the top ten hold around 23%. Trimming stripped 7 bases from V and 3 bases from J, with 9 bases between. CDR1 SNHLY and CDR2 FYNNEI come from the germline V gene. The CDR3 extends over 13 amino acids. The record originates from a study of control samples from healthy donors and cancer patients. Material: PBMCs. J is TRBJ2-2 and V is TRBV2; a possible D gene is TRBD1 (6 bases). This clonotype was obtained from a man aged 55 to 70 with colorectal cancer. The CDR3, as DNA: TGTGCCAGCATTACAGGGTACACCGGGGAGCTGTTTTTT. Its translation is CASITGYTGELFF.